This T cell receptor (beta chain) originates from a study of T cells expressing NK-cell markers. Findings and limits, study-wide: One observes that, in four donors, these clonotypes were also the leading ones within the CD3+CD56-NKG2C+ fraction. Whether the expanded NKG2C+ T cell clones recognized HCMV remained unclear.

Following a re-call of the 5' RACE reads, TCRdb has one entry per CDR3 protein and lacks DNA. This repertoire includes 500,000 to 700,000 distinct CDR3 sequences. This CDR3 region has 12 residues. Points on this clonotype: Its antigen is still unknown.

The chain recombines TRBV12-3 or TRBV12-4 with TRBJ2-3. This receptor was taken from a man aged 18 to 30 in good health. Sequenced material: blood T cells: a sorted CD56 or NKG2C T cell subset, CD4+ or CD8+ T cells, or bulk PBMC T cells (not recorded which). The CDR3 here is CASSFVADTQYF.